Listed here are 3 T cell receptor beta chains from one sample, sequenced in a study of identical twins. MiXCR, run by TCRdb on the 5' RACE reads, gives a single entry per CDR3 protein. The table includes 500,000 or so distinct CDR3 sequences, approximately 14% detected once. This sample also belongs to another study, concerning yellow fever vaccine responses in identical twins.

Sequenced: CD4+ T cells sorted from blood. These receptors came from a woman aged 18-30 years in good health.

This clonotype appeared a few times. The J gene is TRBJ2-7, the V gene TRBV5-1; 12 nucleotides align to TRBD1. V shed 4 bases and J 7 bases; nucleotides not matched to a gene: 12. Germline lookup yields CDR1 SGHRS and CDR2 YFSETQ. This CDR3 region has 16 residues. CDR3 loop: CASSLTPGQGAKEQYF. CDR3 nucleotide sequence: TGCGCCAGCAGCCTGACCCCGGGACAGGGGGCGAAGGAGCAGTACTTC. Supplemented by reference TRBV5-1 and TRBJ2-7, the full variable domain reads KAGVTQTPRYLIKTRGQQVTLSCSPISGHRSVSWYQQTPGQGLQFLFEYFSETQRNKGNFPGRFSGRQFSNSRSEMNVSTLELGDSALYLCASSLTPGQGAKEQYFGPGTRLTVT.

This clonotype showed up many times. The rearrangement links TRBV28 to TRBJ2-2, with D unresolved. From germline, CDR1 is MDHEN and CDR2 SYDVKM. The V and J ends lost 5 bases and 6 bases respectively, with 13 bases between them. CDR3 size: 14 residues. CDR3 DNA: TGTGCCAGCAGTCCCCGTAGATGGGCCGGGGAGCTGTTTTTT. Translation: CASSPRRWAGELFF.

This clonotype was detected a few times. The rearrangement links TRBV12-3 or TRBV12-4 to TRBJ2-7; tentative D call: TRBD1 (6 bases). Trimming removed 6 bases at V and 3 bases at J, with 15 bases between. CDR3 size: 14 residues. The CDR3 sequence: CASSRSTGSYEQYF. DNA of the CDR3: TGTGCCAGCAGCCGTTCCACAGGGAGCTACGAGCAGTACTTC.